This T cell receptor beta chain was sequenced for a study of early T cells in non-severe SARS-CoV-2 infection. Germline V gene sequence: CDR1 MNHNY, CDR2 SVGAGI (reference sequence). V was clipped by 7 bases and J by 1 base; unmatched bases: 18. The CDR3 contains 20 residues. This clonotype was counted ten times or more. TCRdb itself ran the 5' RACE reads through MiXCR, one entry per CDR3 protein. Of approximately 28,000 distinct CDR3 sequences in the sample, about 6% are singletons; the top ten hold approximately 30%. This TCR derives from an adult who was a healthcare worker with PCR-confirmed SARS-CoV-2 infection or an uninfected control (not recorded which). The chain has TRBV6-6 and TRBJ2-6, with 8 positions matching TRBD1. Sequencing used whole blood, obtained at baseline. CDR3 residues: CASTTTTGARKTSGANVLTF. The CDR3 DNA reads TGTGCCAGCACTACAACGACAGGGGCACGGAAAACTTCTGGGGCCAACGTCCTGACTTTC.